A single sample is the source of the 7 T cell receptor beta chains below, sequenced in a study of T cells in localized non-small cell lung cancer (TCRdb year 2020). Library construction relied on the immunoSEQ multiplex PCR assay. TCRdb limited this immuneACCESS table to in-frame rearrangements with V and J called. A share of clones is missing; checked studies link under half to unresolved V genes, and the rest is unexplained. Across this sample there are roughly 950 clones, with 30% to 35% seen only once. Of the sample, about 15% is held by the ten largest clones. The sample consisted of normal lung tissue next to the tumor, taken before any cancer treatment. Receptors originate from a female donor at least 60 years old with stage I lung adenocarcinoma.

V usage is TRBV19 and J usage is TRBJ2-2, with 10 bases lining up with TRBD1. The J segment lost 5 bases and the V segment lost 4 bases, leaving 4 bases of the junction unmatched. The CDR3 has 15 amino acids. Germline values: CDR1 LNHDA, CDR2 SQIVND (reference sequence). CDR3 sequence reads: CASSSRTGGTGELFF. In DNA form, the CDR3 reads TGTGCCAGTAGTAGTAGGACAGGGGGAACCGGGGAGCTGTTTTTT.

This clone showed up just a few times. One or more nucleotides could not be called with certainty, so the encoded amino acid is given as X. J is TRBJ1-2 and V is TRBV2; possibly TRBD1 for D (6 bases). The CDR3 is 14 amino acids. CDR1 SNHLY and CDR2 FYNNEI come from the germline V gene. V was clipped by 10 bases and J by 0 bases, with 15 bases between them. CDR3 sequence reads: CAXTRDNANYGYTF. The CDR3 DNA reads TGTGCCARCACCAGGGACAACGCTAACTATGGCTACACCTTC.

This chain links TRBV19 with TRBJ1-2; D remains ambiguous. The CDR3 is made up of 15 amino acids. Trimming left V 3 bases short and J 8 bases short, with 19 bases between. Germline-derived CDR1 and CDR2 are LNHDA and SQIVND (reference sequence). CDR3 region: CASSISIGLAQGYTF. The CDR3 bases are TGTGCCAGTAGTATTTCAATCGGGCTCGCTCAGGGCTACACCTTC. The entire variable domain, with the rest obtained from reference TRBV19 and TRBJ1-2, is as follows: DGGITQSPKYLFRKEGQNVTLSCEQNLNHDAMYWYRQDPGQGLRLIYYSQIVNDFQKGDIAEGYSVSREKKESFPLTVTSAQKNPTAFYLCASSISIGLAQGYTFGSGTRLTVV.

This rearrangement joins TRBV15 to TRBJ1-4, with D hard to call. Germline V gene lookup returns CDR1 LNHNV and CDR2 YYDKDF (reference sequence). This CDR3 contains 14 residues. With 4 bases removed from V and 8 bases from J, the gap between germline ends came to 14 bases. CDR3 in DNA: TGTGCCACCAGCATGACCCGGGGAAACGAAAAACTGTTTTTT. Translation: CATSMTRGNEKLFF. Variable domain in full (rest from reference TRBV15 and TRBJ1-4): DAMVIQNPRYQVTQFGKPVTLSCSQTLNHNVMYWYQQKSSQAPKLLFHYYDKDFNNEADTPDNFQSRRPNTSFCFLDIRSPGLGDTAMYLCATSMTRGNEKLFFGSGTQLSVL.

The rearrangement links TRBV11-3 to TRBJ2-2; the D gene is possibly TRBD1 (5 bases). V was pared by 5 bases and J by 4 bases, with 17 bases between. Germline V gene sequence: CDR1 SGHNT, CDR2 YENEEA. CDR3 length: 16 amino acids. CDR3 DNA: TGTGCCAGCAGCCCGACGGTAGGGGCGAGCACCGGGGAGCTGTTTTTT. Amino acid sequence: CASSPTVGASTGELFF.

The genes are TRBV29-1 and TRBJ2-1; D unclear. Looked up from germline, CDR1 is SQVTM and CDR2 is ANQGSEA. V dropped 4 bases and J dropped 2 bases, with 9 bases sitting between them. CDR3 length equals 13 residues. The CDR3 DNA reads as TGCAGCGTTGCCAGCCATACCTACAATGAGCAGTTCTTC. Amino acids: CSVASHTYNEQFF.

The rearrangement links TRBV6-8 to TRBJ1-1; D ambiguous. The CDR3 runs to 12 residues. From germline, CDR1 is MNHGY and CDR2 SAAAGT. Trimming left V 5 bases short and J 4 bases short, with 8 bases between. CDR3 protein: CASSGRLTEAFF. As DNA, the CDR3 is TGTGCCAGCAGTGGGCGTCTCACTGAAGCTTTCTTT.